Here is one T cell receptor beta chain with its context. This record belongs to a study of blood T cell repertoires in COVID-19. Profiled with immunoSEQ multiplex PCR; TCRdb holds only in-frame clones, not every one. The sample includes about 140,000 clones, 84% seen only once; the top ten take 1.6%. Participants came from roughly 24 US areas, aged roughly 18 to 95 years. Participants reported their clinical history, and cohort assignment relied on those reports. The source is a woman under 30 who had been exposed to COVID-19. The source material was PBMCs or T cells enriched from blood (not recorded which).

The DNA for the CDR3 is TGTGCCAGCAGCTCCCTACTAGCGGGAGCTTACGAGCAGTACTTC. The encoded protein is CASSSLLAGAYEQYF. The rearrangement links TRBV13 to TRBJ2-7; 11 bases are shared with TRBD2. Looked up from germline, CDR1 is PRHDT and CDR2 is FYEKMQ (reference sequence). The J segment lost 4 bases and the V segment lost 4 bases, leaving 6 bases of the junction unmatched. The CDR3 has 15 amino acids.